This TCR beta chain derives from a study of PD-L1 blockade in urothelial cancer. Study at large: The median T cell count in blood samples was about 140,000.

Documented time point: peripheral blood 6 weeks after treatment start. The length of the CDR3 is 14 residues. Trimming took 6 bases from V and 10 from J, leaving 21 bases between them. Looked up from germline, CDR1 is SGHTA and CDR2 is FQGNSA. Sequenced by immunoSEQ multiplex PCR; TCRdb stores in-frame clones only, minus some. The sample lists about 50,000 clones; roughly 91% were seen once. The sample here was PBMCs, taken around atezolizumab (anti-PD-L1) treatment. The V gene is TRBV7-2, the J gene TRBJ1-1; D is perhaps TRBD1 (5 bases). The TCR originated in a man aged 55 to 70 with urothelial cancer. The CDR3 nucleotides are TGTGCCAGCAGGGCAAGTGGGCAGGGAGGCGTAGCTTTCTTT. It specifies CASRASGQGGVAFF.